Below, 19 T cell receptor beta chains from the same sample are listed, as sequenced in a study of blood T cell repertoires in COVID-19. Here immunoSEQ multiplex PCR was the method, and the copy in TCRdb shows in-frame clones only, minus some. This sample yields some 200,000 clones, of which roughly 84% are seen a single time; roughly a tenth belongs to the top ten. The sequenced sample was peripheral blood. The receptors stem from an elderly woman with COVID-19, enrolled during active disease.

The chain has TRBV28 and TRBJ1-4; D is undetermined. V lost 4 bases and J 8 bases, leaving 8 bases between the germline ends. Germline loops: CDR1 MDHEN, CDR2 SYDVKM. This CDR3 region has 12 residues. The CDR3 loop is CASSWTGEKLFF. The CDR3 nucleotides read TGTGCCAGCAGTTGGACTGGAGAAAAACTGTTTTTT.

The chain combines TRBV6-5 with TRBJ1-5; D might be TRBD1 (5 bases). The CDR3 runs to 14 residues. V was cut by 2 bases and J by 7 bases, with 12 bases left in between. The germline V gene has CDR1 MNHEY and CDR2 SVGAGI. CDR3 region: CASSYLRGDQPQHF. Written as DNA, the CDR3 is TGTGCCAGCAGTTACCTCCGGGGGGACCAGCCCCAGCATTTT.

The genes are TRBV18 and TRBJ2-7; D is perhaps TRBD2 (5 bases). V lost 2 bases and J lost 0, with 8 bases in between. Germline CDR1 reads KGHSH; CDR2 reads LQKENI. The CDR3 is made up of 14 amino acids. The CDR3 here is CASSPGEPSYEQYV. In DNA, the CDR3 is TGTGCCAGCTCACCAGGGGAGCCCTCCTACGAGCAGTACGTC.

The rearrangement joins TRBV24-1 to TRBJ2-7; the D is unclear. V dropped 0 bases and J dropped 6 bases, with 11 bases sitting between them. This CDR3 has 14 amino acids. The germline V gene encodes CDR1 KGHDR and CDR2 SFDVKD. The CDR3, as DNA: TGTGCCACCAGTGATTTGCAACAGTTTGTCGAGCAGTACTTC. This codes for CATSDLQQFVEQYF.

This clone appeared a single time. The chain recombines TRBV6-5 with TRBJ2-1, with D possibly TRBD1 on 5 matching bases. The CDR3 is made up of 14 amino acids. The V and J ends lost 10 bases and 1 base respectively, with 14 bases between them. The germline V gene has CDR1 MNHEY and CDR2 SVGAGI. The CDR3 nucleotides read TGTGCCAACGTAAGGGGTGGTTCCTACAATGAGCAGTTCTTC. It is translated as CANVRGGSYNEQFF.

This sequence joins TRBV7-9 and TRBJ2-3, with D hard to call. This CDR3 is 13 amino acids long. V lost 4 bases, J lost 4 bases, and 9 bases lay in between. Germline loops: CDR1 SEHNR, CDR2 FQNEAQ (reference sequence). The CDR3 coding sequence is TGTGCCAGCAGCTCCTCCGGAGCAGATACGCAGTATTTT. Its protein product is CASSSSGADTQYF.

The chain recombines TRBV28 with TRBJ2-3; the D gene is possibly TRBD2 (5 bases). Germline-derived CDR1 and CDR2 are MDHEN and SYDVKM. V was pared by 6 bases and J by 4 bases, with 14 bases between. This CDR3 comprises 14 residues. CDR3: CASSPPRRADTQYF. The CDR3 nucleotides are TGTGCCAGCAGCCCCCCGCGGCGGGCAGATACGCAGTATTTT.

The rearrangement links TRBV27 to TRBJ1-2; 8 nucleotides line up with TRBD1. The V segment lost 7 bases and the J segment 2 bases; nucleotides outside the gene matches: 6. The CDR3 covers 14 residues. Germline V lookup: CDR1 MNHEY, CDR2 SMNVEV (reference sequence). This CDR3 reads CASNPAGGNYGYTF. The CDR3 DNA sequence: TGTGCCAGCAATCCGGCAGGGGGCAACTATGGCTACACCTTC.

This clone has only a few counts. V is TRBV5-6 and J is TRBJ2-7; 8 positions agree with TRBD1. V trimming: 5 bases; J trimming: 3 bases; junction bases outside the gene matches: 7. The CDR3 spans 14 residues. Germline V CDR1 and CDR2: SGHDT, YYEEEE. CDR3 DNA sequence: TGTGCCAGCAGTTTCGACAGGGGATTCTACGAGCAGTACGTC. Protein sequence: CASSFDRGFYEQYV.

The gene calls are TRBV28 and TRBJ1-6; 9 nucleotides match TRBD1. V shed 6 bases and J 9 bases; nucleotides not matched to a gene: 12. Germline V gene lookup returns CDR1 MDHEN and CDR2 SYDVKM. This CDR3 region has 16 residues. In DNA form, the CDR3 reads TGTGCCAGCAGCCCTGAAGCGACAGGGGGTAGTTCACCCCTCCACTTT. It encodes CASSPEATGGSSPLHF. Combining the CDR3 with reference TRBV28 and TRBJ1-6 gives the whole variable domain DVKVTQSSRYLVKRTGEKVFLECVQDMDHENMFWYRQDPGLGLRLIYFSYDVKMKEKGDIPEGYSVSREKKERFSLILESASTNQTSMYLCASSPEATGGSSPLHFGNGTRLTVT.

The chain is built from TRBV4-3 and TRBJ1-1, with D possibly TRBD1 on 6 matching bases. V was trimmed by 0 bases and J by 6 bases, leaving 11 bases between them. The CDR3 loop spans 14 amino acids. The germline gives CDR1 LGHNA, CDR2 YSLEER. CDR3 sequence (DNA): TGCGCCAGCAGCCAAGATTGGGGGGGCTCTGAAGCTTTCTTT. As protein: CASSQDWGGSEAFF.

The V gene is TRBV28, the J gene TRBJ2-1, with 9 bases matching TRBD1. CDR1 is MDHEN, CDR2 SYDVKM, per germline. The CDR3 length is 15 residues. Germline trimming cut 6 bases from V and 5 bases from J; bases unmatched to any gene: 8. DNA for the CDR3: TGTGCCAGCAGCTACCCGGGACAGGGCAACAATGAGCAGTTCTTC. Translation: CASSYPGQGNNEQFF.

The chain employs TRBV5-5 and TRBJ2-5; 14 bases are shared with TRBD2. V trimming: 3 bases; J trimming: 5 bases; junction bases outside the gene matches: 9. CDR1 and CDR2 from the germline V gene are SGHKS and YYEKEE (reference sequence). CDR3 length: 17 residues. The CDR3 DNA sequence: TGTGCCAGCAGCTCTACCGGACTAGCGGGGGGTTGGGAGACCCAGTACTTC. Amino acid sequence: CASSSTGLAGGWETQYF.

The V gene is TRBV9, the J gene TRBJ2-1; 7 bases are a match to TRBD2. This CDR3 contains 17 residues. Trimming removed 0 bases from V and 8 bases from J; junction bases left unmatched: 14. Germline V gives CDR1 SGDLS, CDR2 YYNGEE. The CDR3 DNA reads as TGTGCCAGCAGCGTAGGTAGTAGCGGGCGGTTCGGCGATGAGCAGTTCTTC. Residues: CASSVGSSGRFGDEQFF.

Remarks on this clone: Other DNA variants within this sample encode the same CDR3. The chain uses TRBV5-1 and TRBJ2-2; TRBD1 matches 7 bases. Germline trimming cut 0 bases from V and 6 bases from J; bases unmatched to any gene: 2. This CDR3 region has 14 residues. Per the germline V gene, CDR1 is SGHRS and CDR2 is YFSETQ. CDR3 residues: CASSLATGPGELFF. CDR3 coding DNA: TGCGCCAGCAGCTTGGCGACAGGGCCCGGGGAGCTGTTTTTT.

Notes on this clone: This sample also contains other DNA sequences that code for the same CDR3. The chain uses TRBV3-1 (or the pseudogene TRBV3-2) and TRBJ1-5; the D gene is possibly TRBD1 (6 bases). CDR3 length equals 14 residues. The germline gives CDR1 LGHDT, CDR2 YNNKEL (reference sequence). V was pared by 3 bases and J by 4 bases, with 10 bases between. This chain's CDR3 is CASSQGHSNQPQHF. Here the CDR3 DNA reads TGTGCCAGCAGCCAGGGACACAGTAATCAGCCCCAGCATTTT.

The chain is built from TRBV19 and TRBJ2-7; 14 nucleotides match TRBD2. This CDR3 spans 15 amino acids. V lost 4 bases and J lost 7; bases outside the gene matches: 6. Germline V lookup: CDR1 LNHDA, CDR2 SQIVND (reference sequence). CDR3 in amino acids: CASSTIGLAGGEQYF. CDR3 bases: TGTGCCAGTAGTACGATCGGACTAGCGGGGGGAGAGCAGTACTTC.

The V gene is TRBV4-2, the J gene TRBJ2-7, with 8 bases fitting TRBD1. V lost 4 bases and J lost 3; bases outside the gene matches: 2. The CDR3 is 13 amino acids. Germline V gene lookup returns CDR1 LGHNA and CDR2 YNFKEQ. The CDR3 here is CASSRGQGYEQYF. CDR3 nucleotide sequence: TGTGCCAGCAGCCGCGGACAGGGCTACGAGCAGTACTTC.

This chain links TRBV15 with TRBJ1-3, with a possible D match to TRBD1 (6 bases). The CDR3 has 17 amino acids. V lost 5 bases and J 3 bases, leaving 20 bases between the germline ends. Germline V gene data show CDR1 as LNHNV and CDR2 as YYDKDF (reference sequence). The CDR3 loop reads CATSLKGRLGGGNTIYF. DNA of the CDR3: TGTGCCACCAGCCTTAAGGGGCGCTTAGGGGGTGGAAACACCATATATTTT. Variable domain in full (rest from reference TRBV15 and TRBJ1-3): DAMVIQNPRYQVTQFGKPVTLSCSQTLNHNVMYWYQQKSSQAPKLLFHYYDKDFNNEADTPDNFQSRRPNTSFCFLDIRSPGLGDTAMYLCATSLKGRLGGGNTIYFGEGSWLTVV.